This TCR beta chain was recovered during a study of T cells in Graves' hyperthyroidism and ophthalmopathy. Overall study results and limits: A model of 13 V-J pairs discriminated ophthalmopathy from stable hyperthyroidism.

From RNA transcripts, TCR beta CDR3 regions were amplified. The TCR CDR3 first-round RT-PCR relied on the HTBI primer set. One entry per CDR3 protein, called by TCRdb with MiXCR from the multiplex PCR reads. The sample has a few hundred thousand distinct CDR3 sequences; about 15% are singletons. Germline values: CDR1 SQVTM, CDR2 ANQGSEA. The CDR3 has 12 amino acids. This clonotype occurred a few times. Its antigen is undetermined. Graves' hyperthyroidism showing no ophthalmopathy progression within 18 months was considered stable. On the basis of clinical symptoms, serum thyroxine and TRAb, thyroid ultrasound and orbital computed tomography, diagnoses were made.

Sequencing was carried out using blood. The TCR was taken from a young woman with Graves' hyperthyroidism. This sequence joins TRBV29-1 and TRBJ2-1; TRBD2 agrees at 8 bases. The chain's CDR3 is CTAGGASNEQFF. CDR3 DNA sequence: TGCACCGCGGGGGGAGCGAGCAATGAGCAGTTCTTC.